The 9 T cell receptor beta chains in this list originate from one sample, sequenced in a study of neurological immune-mediated disorders. Each CDR3 protein is one row after TCRdb ran MiXCR on the 5' RACE reads. Seen here are 55,000 to 70,000 distinct CDR3 sequences, roughly 11% observed once, and the top ten hold 1.8%. Sequenced input: PBMCs. These receptor sequences come from a man between 60 and 75 years old in good health.

This clonotype was counted many times. J is TRBJ2-3 and V is TRBV12-3 or TRBV12-4; D uncertain. There are 13 residues in the CDR3. Trimming shortened V by 4 bases and J by 1 base, and 6 bases separated the two germline ends. The CDR3 here is CASSSGGTDTQYF. CDR3 nucleotides: TGTGCCAGCAGTTCCGGAGGCACAGATACGCAGTATTTT.

This clonotype was picked up many times. The chain links TRBV3-1 to TRBJ2-5; D remains unclear. The length of the CDR3 is 12 residues. Trimming took 3 bases from V and 5 from J, leaving 7 bases between them. The germline CDR1 and CDR2 sequences are LGHDT and YNNKEL (reference sequence). The CDR3 reads CASSHTGETQYF. The CDR3 region has the DNA TGTGCCAGCAGCCATACCGGGGAGACCCAGTACTTC.

This clonotype was found a few times. The chain employs TRBV7-9 and TRBJ2-1; D is unclear. Germline V CDR1 and CDR2: SEHNR, FQNEAQ (reference sequence). V was cut by 2 bases and J by 4 bases, with 6 bases left in between. The CDR3 extends over 13 amino acids. For the CDR3, the DNA is TGTGCCAGCAGCTTACTGGCTTACAATGAGCAGTTCTTC. This translates into CASSLLAYNEQFF.

The chain links TRBV30 to TRBJ1-2, with no clear D. The CDR3 is made up of 13 amino acids. Germline V CDR1 and CDR2: GTSNPN, SVGIG (reference sequence). V lost 5 bases, J lost 8 bases, and 18 bases lay in between. Written as DNA, the CDR3 is TGTGCCTGGGCGGATAGTTTGGCTGGCGGCTACACCTTC. This encodes CAWADSLAGGYTF.

At least ten counts were recorded for this clonotype. This chain connects TRBV6-2 or TRBV6-3 to TRBJ2-7; D is undetermined. From germline, CDR1 is MNHEY and CDR2 SVGEGT. V was cut by 4 bases and J by 7 bases, with 14 bases left in between. The length of the CDR3 is 13 residues. CDR3 in amino acids: CASSSPVYSEQYF. As DNA, the CDR3 is TGTGCCAGCAGTTCTCCGGTTTATAGTGAGCAGTACTTC.

This clonotype came up a few times. The chain is built from TRBV24-1 and TRBJ1-4; a possible D gene is TRBD1 (6 bases). The CDR3 has 14 residues. Germline V gives CDR1 KGHDR, CDR2 SFDVKD. Trimming took 4 bases from V and 7 from J, leaving 12 bases between them. The CDR3 sequence: CATSDAGQTEKLFF. Written as DNA, the CDR3 is TGTGCCACCAGTGACGCCGGACAGACTGAAAAACTGTTTTTT.

This clonotype was picked up many times. This chain connects TRBV20-1 to TRBJ1-6; maybe TRBD1 (5 bases). V was shortened by 0 bases and J by 9 bases, with 15 bases between the two germline ends. Germline CDR1 reads DFQATT; CDR2 reads SNEGSKA (reference sequence). The CDR3 is made up of 15 amino acids. The CDR3 region is CSARDLKGRGSPLHF. The CDR3 nucleotides are TGCAGTGCTAGAGATCTGAAGGGGCGCGGTTCACCCCTCCACTTT.

Many counts were recorded for this clonotype. The rearrangement uses TRBV14 and TRBJ2-1; D not certain. Between the trimmed V and J ends, which lost 1 base and 0 bases, there was a span of 7 bases. The germline gives CDR1 SGHDN, CDR2 FVKESK. The CDR3 length is 15 residues. The CDR3: CASSQGIASYNEQFF. The DNA of the CDR3 is TGTGCCAGCAGCCAAGGAATAGCCTCCTACAATGAGCAGTTCTTC.

This clonotype was detected only a few times. The chain combines TRBV20-1 with TRBJ1-3, with D unresolved. The CDR3 runs 14 residues. The germline gives CDR1 DFQATT, CDR2 SNEGSKA (reference sequence). V lost 6 bases, J lost 0 bases, and 12 bases lay in between. In nucleotides, the CDR3 is TGCAGTGCCCTGTCTACAAACTCTGGAAACACCATATATTTT. Protein product: CSALSTNSGNTIYF.